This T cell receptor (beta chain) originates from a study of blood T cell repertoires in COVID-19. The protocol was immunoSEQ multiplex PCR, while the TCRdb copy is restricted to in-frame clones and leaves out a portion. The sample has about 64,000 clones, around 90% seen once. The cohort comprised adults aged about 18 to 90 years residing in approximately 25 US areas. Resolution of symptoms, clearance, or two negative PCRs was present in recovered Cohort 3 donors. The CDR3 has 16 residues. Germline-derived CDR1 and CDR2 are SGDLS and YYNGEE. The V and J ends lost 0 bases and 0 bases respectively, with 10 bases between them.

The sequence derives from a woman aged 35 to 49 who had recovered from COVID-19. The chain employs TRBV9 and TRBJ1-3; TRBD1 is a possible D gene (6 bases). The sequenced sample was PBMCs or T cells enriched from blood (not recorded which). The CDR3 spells CASSVESRGSGNTIYF. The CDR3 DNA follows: TGTGCCAGCAGCGTAGAGTCCAGGGGCTCTGGAAACACCATATATTTT.